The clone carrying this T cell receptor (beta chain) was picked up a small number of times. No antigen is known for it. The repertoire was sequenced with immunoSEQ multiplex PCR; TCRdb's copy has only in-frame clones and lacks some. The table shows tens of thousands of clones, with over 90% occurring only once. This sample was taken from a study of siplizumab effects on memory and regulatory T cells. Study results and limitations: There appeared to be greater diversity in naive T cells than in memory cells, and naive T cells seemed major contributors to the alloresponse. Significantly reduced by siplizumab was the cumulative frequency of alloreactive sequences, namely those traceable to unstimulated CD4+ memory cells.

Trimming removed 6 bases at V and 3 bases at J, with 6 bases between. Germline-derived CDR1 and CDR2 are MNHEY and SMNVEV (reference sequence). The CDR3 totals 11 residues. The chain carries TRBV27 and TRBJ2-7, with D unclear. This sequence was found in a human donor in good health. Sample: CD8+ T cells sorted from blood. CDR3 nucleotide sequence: TGTGCCAGCAGCCCCGGCTACGAGCAGTACTTC. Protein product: CASSPGYEQYF.